This passage covers 16 T cell receptor beta chains from one sample sequenced in a study of cytomegalovirus exposure and HLA in healthy donors (dated by TCRdb to between 2016 and 2019). The library was built by means of the immunoSEQ multiplex PCR assay. For the multiplex PCR, a mixture combining 60 forward primers for TCR Vbeta segments and 13 reverse primers for TCR Jbeta segments was used. TCRdb took this table from immuneACCESS and kept in-frame rearrangements with V and J called. Such tables lack part of the clones; where checked against another copy, unresolved V genes explain under half of the gap, and the rest is unexplained. Counted in this sample were tens of thousands of clones; approximately 76% of them appeared once. The top ten constitute more than 7% of the sample. Sequencing was carried out using PBMCs. All receptors derive from a woman in her twenties or thirties in good health and CMV-seropositive.

The V call is TRBV5-5, the J call TRBJ1-5, with D uncertain. The V and J ends lost 4 bases and 2 bases respectively, with 13 bases between them. Germline assignment: CDR1 SGHKS and CDR2 YYEKEE (reference sequence). CDR3 length equals 15 residues. The CDR3 DNA is TGTGCCAGCAGCCCCTCCCCGGGTCGCAATCAGCCCCAGCATTTT. As protein: CASSPSPGRNQPQHF.

The chain carries TRBV28 and TRBJ2-1, with a possible D match to TRBD2 (5 bases). Trimming shortened V by 5 bases and J by 0 bases, and 11 bases separated the two germline ends. The germline gives CDR1 MDHEN, CDR2 SYDVKM. The CDR3 runs to 15 residues. As DNA, the CDR3 is TGTGCCAGCAGTCCCCCGGGGAGCTCCTACAATGAGCAGTTCTTC. It encodes CASSPPGSSYNEQFF. The variable domain in full, completed from reference TRBV28 and TRBJ2-1, reads DVKVTQSSRYLVKRTGEKVFLECVQDMDHENMFWYRQDPGLGLRLIYFSYDVKMKEKGDIPEGYSVSREKKERFSLILESASTNQTSMYLCASSPPGSSYNEQFFGPGTRLTVL.

The J gene is TRBJ2-2, the V gene TRBV2, with 10 nucleotides matching TRBD1. With 5 bases clipped from V and 5 bases from J, the junction kept 5 bases outside the gene matches. The CDR3 extends over 15 amino acids. Germline-derived CDR1 and CDR2 are SNHLY and FYNNEI. The CDR3 protein is CASSHDRGRTGELFF. In DNA, the CDR3 is TGTGCCAGCAGTCACGACAGGGGGCGTACCGGGGAGCTGTTTTTT.

The chain recombines TRBV7-9 with TRBJ1-1; D remains unclear. CDR1 SEHNR and CDR2 FQNEAQ come from the germline V gene (reference sequence). V dropped 2 bases and J dropped 4 bases, with 5 bases sitting between them. This CDR3 comprises 12 residues. The CDR3 DNA is TGTGCCAGCAGCTTATCATCCACTGAAGCTTTCTTT. Translating gives CASSLSSTEAFF.

V gene TRBV11-2 combines with J gene TRBJ1-1, with D perhaps matching TRBD1 (6 bases). CDR1 and CDR2 (germline): SGHAT, FQNNGV. V lost 3 bases and J lost 0, with 8 bases in between. The CDR3 runs to 14 residues. The CDR3 here is CASSFAGVNTEAFF. As DNA, the CDR3 is TGTGCCAGCAGCTTCGCAGGGGTGAACACTGAAGCTTTCTTT.

The chain combines TRBV7-9 with TRBJ1-2; 10 nucleotides match TRBD1. V was pared by 4 bases and J by 13 bases, with 9 bases of the junction left unmatched. The length of the CDR3 is 13 residues. CDR1 SEHNR and CDR2 FQNEAQ come from the germline V gene (reference sequence). DNA of the CDR3: TGTGCCAGCAGCTCTAGGGGACAGGGGTACGGCACCTTC. Translating gives CASSSRGQGYGTF.

This clone turned up a few times. The CDR3 is CASSGWSGSSYNEQFF. The CDR3, as DNA: TGTGCCAGCAGTGGATGGAGCGGGAGCTCCTACAATGAGCAGTTCTTC. The chain has TRBV25-1 and TRBJ2-1; 8 nucleotides line up with TRBD2. This CDR3 is 16 amino acids long. Unmatched junction bases numbered 5, after V lost 4 bases and J lost 0 bases. Germline V gene sequence: CDR1 MGHDK, CDR2 SYGVNS. Supplemented by reference TRBV25-1 and TRBJ2-1, the full variable domain reads EADIYQTPRYLVIGTGKKITLECSQTMGHDKMYWYQQDPGMELHLIHYSYGVNSTEKGDLSSESTVSRIRTEHFPLTLESARPSHTSQYLCASSGWSGSSYNEQFFGPGTRLTVL.

The chain has TRBV14 and TRBJ2-5; tentatively, D is TRBD2 (5 bases). This CDR3 is 15 amino acids long. V was cut by 0 bases and J by 11 bases, with 19 bases left in between. Germline V gene data show CDR1 as SGHDN and CDR2 as FVKESK. DNA for the CDR3: TGTGCCAGCAGCCAAGATGGTGGGTTTGTGAGGGAGCAGTACTTC. It codes for CASSQDGGFVREQYF.

This sequence joins TRBV6-6 and TRBJ1-6, with 7 bases fitting TRBD1. CDR1 is MNHNY, CDR2 SVGAGI, per germline (reference sequence). The CDR3 runs to 16 residues. Unmatched junction bases numbered 9, after V lost 6 bases and J lost 4 bases. In nucleotides, the CDR3 is TGTGCCAGCAGGAGACAGGGCGAAAGGTATAATTCACCCCTCCACTTT. Translated, it gives CASRRQGERYNSPLHF.

This clone was counted only a few times. The V call is TRBV28, the J call TRBJ1-2; TRBD1 is a possible D gene (6 bases). V shed 6 bases and J shed 4 bases, with 33 bases lying between them. The CDR3 length is 20 residues. Germline assignment: CDR1 MDHEN and CDR2 SYDVKM. The CDR3 sequence is CASSLRTRLLGDTRFYGYTF. Written as DNA, the CDR3 is TGTGCCAGCAGCTTGCGCACTAGACTACTAGGGGACACCCGCTTCTATGGCTACACCTTC.

The chain employs TRBV9 and TRBJ2-5; no reliable D call. This CDR3 comprises 13 residues. The germline V gene encodes CDR1 SGDLS and CDR2 YYNGEE. Trimming cost V 3 bases and J 5 bases, with 11 bases left between them. CDR3 coding DNA: TGTGCCAGCAGCGCCAACGGTTGGGAGACCCAGTACTTC. Translation gives CASSANGWETQYF.

The chain combines TRBV7-2 with TRBJ1-5; D is unresolved. This CDR3 has 14 amino acids. V gave up 1 base and J gave up 4 bases, with 8 bases separating them. Germline V gene sequence: CDR1 SGHTA, CDR2 FQGNSA. The CDR3 loop reads CASSLELLNQPQHF. The CDR3, as DNA: TGTGCCAGCAGCTTAGAACTTCTGAATCAGCCCCAGCATTTT.

This chain links TRBV7-9 with TRBJ1-4, with TRBD1 identical over 7 bases. Germline-derived CDR1 and CDR2 are SEHNR and FQNEAQ (reference sequence). After removal of 8 bases from V and 7 bases from J, the junction contained 10 bases not matched to a gene. The CDR3 extends over 14 amino acids. In DNA, the CDR3 is TGTGCCAGCGGTACCAGGGGGAAGAGTGAAAAACTGTTTTTT. It is translated as CASGTRGKSEKLFF.

The chain joins TRBV5-6 to TRBJ2-1; no clear D gene. The germline gives CDR1 SGHDT, CDR2 YYEEEE. Trimming pared 4 bases from V and 3 bases from J, leaving 2 bases between. This CDR3 has 11 residues. The CDR3 nucleotides are TGTGCCAGCAGCCGCTACAATGAGCAGTTCTTC. Amino acids: CASSRYNEQFF.

This chain connects TRBV19 to TRBJ2-7, with D perhaps TRBD2 (5 bases). Looked up from germline, CDR1 is LNHDA and CDR2 is SQIVND (reference sequence). The CDR3 extends over 14 amino acids. With 1 base removed from V and 5 bases from J, the gap between germline ends came to 12 bases. CDR3 loop: CASSIATYGNEQYF. The CDR3 coding sequence is TGTGCCAGTAGTATAGCGACCTACGGGAACGAGCAGTACTTC.

This clone showed up just a few times. The rearrangement uses TRBV30 and TRBJ2-7; 7 bases line up with TRBD1. CDR1 GTSNPN and CDR2 SVGIG come from the germline V gene (reference sequence). V gave up 3 bases and J gave up 2 bases; unmatched junction bases: 10. The CDR3 sequence is 15 residues long. Here the CDR3 reads CAWRSIGGKTYEQYF. The CDR3 DNA is TGTGCCTGGAGGAGTATAGGGGGCAAGACCTACGAGCAGTACTTC.